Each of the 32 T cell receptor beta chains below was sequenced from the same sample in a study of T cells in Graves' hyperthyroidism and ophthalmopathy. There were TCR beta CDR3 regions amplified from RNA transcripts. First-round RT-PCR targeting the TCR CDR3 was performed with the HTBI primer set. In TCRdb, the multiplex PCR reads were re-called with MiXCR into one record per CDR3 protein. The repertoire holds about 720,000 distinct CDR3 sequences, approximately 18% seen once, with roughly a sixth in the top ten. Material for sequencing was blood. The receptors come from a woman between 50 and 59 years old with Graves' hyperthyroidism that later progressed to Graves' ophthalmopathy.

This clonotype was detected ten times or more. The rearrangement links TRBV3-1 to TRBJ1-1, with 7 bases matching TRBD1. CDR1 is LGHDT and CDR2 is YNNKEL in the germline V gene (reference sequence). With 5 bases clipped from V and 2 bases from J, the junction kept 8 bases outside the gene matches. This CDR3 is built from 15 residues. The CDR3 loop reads CASSSRGDGNTEAFF. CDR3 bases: TGTGCCAGCAGCTCCAGGGGGGACGGAAACACTGAAGCTTTCTTT.

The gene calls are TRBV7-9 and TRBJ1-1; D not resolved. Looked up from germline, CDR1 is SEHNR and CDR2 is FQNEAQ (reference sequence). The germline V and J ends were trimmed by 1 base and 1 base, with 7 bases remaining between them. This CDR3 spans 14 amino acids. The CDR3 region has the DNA TGTGCCAGCAGCTTAGAGGTTTCGAACACTGAAGCTTTCTTT. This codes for CASSLEVSNTEAFF.

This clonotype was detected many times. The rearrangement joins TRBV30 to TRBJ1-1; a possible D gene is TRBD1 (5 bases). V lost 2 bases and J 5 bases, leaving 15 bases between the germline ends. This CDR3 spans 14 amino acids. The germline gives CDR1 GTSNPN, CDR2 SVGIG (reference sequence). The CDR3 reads CAWSPEGFGTEAFF. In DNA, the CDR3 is TGTGCCTGGAGTCCCGAGGGGTTCGGGACTGAAGCTTTCTTT.

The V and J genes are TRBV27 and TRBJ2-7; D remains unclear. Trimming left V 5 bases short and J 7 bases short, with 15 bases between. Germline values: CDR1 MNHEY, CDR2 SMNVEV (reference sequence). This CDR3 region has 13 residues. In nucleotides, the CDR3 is TGTGCCAGCAGTCCCCGGGCCAGCTGGGAGCAGTACTTC. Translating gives CASSPRASWEQYF.

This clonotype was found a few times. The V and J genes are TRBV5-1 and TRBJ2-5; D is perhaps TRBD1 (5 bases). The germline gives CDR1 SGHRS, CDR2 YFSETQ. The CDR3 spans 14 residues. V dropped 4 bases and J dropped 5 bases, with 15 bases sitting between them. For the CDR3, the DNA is TGCGCCAGCAGCGGGGCAGTTCCGTCCGAGACCCAGTACTTC. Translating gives CASSGAVPSETQYF.

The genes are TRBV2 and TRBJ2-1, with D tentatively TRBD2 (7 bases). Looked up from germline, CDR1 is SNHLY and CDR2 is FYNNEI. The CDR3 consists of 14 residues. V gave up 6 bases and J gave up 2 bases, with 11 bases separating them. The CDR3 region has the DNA TGTGCCAGCAGGCCCGGGGGGCCCTACAATGAGCAGTTCTTC. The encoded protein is CASRPGGPYNEQFF.

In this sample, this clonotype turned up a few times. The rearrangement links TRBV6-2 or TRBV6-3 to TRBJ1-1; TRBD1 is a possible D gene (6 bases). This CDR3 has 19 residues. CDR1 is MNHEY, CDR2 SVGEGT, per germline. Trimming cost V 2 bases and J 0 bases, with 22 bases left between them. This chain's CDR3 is CASSYRSGRGEVMNTEAFF. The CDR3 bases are TGTGCCAGCAGTTACAGGTCGGGCAGGGGTGAAGTAATGAACACTGAAGCTTTCTTT.

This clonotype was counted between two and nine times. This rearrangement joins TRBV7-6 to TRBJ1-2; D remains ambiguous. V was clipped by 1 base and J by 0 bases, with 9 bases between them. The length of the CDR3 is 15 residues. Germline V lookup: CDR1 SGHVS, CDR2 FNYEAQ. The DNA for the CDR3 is TGTGCCAGCAGCTTAGAGTCGAAGGCTAACTATGGCTACACCTTC. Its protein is CASSLESKANYGYTF.

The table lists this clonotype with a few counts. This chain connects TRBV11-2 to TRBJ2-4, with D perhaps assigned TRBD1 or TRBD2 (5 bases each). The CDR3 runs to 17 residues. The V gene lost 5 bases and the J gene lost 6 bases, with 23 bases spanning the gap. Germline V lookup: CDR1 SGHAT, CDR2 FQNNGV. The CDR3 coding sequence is TGTGCCAGCAGCAGGACAAGTTTAGGAGGTTTCGGAAACATTCAGTACTTC. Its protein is CASSRTSLGGFGNIQYF.

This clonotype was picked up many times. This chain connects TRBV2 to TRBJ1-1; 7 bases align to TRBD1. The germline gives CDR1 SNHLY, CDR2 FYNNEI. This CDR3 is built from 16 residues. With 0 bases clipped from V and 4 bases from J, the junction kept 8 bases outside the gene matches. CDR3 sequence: CASSEARGGAGTEAFF. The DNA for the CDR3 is TGTGCCAGCAGTGAAGCCCGAGGGGGCGCGGGCACTGAAGCTTTCTTT.

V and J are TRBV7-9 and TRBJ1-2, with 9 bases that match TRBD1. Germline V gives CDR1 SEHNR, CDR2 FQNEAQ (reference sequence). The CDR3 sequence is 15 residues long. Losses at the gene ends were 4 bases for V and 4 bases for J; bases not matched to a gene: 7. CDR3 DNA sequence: TGTGCCAGCAGCTATTTCGCGACAGGGGGCTATGGCTACACCTTC. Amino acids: CASSYFATGGYGYTF.

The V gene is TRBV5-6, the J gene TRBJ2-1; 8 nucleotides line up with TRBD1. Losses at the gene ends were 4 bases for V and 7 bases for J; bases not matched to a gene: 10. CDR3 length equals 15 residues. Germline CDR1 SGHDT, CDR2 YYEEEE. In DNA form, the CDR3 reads TGTGCCAGCAGCACTGGACAGGGCCCAGGAAATGAGCAGTTCTTC. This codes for CASSTGQGPGNEQFF.

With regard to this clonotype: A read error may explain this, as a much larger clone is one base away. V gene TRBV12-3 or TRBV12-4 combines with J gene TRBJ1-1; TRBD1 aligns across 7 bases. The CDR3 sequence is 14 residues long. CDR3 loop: CASTLGRGSTAAFF. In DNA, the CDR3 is TGTGCCAGCACCCTAGGCAGGGGGTCCACTGCAGCTTTCTTT.

CDR3 DNA: TGCGCCAGCAGCCAAGTGGGTACAGGGGGCAATGAGCAGTTCTTC. Translating it yields CASSQVGTGGNEQFF. The chain couples TRBV4-1 to TRBJ2-1, with 8 positions matching TRBD1. V dropped 1 base and J dropped 6; count of bases not matched to a gene: 5. This CDR3 is built from 15 residues. CDR1 and CDR2 (germline): MGHRA, YSYEKL.

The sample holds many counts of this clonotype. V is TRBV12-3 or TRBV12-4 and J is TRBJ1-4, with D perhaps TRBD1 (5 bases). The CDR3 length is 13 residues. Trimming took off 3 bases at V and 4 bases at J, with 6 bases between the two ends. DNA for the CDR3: TGTGCCAGCAGTTTTAGGGGTAATGAAAAACTGTTTTTT. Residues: CASSFRGNEKLFF.

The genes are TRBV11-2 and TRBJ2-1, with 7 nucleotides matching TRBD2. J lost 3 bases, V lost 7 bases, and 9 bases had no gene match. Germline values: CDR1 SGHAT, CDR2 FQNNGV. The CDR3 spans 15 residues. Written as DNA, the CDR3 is TGTGCCAGCACCCAAGGCGGCGGGGGCTACAATGAGCAGTTCTTC. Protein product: CASTQGGGGYNEQFF.

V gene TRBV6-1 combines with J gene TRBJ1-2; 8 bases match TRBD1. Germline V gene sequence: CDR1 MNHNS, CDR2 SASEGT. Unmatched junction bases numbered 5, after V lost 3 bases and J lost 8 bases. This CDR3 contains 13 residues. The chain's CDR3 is CASSEDREKGYTF. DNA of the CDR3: TGTGCCAGCAGTGAGGACAGGGAGAAAGGCTACACCTTC.

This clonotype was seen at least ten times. As DNA, the CDR3 is TGTGCCAGCAGCTTAGCAAGCGGCACAGATACGCAGTATTTT. Encoded protein: CASSLASGTDTQYF. The chain carries TRBV7-9 and TRBJ2-3; D remains ambiguous. The germline gives CDR1 SEHNR, CDR2 FQNEAQ (reference sequence). Trimming left V 0 bases short and J 1 base short, with 5 bases between. This CDR3 spans 14 amino acids.

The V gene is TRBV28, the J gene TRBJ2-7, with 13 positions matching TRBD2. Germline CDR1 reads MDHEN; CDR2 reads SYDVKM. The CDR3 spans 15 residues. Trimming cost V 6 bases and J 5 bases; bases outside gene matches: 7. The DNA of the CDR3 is TGTGCCAGCAGGAGGACTAGCGGGAGACTTGACGAGCAGTACTTC. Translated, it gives CASRRTSGRLDEQYF. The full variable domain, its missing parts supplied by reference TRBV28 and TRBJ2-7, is DVKVTQSSRYLVKRTGEKVFLECVQDMDHENMFWYRQDPGLGLRLIYFSYDVKMKEKGDIPEGYSVSREKKERFSLILESASTNQTSMYLCASRRTSGRLDEQYFGPGTRLTVT.

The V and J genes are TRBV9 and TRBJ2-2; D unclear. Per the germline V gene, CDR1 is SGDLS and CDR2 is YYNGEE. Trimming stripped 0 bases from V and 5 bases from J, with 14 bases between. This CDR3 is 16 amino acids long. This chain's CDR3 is CASSVGNVGSTGELFF. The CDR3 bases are TGTGCCAGCAGCGTAGGAAACGTCGGATCGACCGGGGAGCTGTTTTTT.

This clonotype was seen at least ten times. The chain's CDR3 is CASSYSETASYEQYF. Here the CDR3 DNA reads TGTGCCAGCAGTTACTCGGAGACAGCCTCCTACGAGCAGTACTTC. V usage is TRBV6-5 and J usage is TRBJ2-7, with a possible D match to TRBD1 (5 bases). The CDR3 contains 15 residues. Trimming pared 0 bases from V and 0 bases from J, leaving 9 bases between. Germline V gene sequence: CDR1 MNHEY, CDR2 SVGAGI.

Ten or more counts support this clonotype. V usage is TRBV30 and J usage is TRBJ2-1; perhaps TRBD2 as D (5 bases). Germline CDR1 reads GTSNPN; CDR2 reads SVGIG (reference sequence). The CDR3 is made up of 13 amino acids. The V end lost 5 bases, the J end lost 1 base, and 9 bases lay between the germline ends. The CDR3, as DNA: TGTGCCTGGGCGGGCGATTCCTACAATGAGCAGTTCTTC. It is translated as CAWAGDSYNEQFF.

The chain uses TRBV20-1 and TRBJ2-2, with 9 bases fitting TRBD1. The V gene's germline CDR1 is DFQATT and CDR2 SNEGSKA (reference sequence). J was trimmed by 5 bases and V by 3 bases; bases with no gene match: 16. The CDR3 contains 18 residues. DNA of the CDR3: TGCAGTGCTAGGGCGGGACAGGGCAAGGACACACGAACCGGGGAGCTGTTTTTT. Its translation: CSARAGQGKDTRTGELFF.

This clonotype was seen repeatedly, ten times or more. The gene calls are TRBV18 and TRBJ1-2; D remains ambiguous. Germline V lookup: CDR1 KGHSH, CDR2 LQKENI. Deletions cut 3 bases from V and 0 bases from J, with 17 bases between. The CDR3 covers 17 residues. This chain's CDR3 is CASSPGLVAISNYGYTF. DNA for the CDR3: TGTGCCAGCTCACCCGGATTGGTAGCCATTTCTAACTATGGCTACACCTTC.

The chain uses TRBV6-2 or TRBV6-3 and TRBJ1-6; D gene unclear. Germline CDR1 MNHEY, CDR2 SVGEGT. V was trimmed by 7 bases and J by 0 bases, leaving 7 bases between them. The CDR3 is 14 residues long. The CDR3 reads CASMESSYNSPLHF. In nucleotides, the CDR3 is TGTGCCAGCATGGAAAGCTCCTATAATTCACCCCTCCACTTT.

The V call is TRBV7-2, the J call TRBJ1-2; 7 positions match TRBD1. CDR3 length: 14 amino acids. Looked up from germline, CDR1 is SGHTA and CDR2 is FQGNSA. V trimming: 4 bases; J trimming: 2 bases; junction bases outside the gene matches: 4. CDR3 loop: CASSWNRGNYGYTF. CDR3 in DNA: TGTGCCAGCAGCTGGAACAGGGGAAACTATGGCTACACCTTC.

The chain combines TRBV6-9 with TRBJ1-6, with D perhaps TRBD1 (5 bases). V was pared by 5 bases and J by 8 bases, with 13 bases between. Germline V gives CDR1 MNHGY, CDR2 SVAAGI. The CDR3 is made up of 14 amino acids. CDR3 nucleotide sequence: TGTGCCAGCAGTCCCCCGGGACTATATTCACCCCTCCACTTT. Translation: CASSPPGLYSPLHF.

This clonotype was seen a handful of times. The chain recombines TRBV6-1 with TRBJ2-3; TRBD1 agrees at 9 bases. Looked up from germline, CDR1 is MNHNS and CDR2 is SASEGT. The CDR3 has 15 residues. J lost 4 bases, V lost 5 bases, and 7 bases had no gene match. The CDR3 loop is CASSSGTGLSDTQYF. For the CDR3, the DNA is TGTGCCAGCAGTTCCGGGACAGGGCTTTCAGATACGCAGTATTTT.

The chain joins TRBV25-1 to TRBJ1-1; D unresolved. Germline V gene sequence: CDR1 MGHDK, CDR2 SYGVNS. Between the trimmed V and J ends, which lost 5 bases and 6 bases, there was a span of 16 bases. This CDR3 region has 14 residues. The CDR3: CASSYGGDQAEAFF. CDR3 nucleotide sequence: TGTGCCAGCAGTTATGGCGGGGATCAGGCTGAAGCTTTCTTT.

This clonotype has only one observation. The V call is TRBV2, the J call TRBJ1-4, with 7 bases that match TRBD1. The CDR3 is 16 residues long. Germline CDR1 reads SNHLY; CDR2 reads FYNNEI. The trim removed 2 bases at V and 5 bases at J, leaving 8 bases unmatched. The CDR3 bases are TGTGCCAGCAGTGAACTCTGGGGACAGAGCAATGAAAAACTGTTTTTT. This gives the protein CASSELWGQSNEKLFF.

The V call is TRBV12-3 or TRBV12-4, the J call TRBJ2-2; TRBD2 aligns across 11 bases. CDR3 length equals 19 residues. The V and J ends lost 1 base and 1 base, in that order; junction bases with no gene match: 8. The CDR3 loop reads CASSLVRLGLAGNTGELFF. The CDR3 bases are TGTGCCAGCAGTTTAGTAAGGCTTGGACTAGCGGGGAACACCGGGGAGCTGTTTTTT.

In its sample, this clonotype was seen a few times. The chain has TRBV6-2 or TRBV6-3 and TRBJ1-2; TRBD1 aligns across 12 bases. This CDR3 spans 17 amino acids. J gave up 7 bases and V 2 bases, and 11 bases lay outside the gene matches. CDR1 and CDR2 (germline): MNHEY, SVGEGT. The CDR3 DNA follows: TGTGCCAGCAGTTACGCGGGACAGGGGGCATTAGGGTTTGGCTACACCTTC. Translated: CASSYAGQGALGFGYTF.